Each of the 16 T cell receptor beta chains below was sequenced from the same sample in a study of control samples from healthy donors and cancer patients. The assay was immunoSEQ multiplex PCR, and TCRdb's table has in-frame clones only and misses some. The repertoire holds some 100,000 clones, with 80% to 90% as singletons. The source material was blood. These TCRs come from a man aged 30 to 39 in good health.

This clone appeared once. The chain recombines TRBV7-8 with TRBJ2-7; TRBD2 matches at 9 bases. The length of the CDR3 is 16 residues. Germline CDR1 is SGHVS and CDR2 is FQNEAQ. V dropped 1 base and J dropped 2; count of bases not matched to a gene: 6. The CDR3 reads CASSLGRLAATYEQYF. CDR3 bases: TGTGCCAGCAGCTTAGGAAGACTAGCGGCTACCTACGAGCAGTACTTC.

The chain recombines TRBV20-1 with TRBJ2-5; no clear D. V lost 3 bases to trimming and J lost 3 bases, with 11 bases between them. Germline assignment: CDR1 DFQATT and CDR2 SNEGSKA (reference sequence). The CDR3 loop spans 13 amino acids. The CDR3 DNA reads TGCAGTGCTAGTCATAACAGTGAAGAGACCCAGTACTTC. Protein: CSASHNSEETQYF.

The chain carries TRBV15 and TRBJ2-3, with D hard to call. Germline CDR1 and CDR2: LNHNV and YYDKDF (reference sequence). This CDR3 contains 15 residues. V lost 8 bases and J lost 0, with 15 bases in between. CDR3 nucleotides: TGTGCCACCTCCCTCTGGGCGGATAGCACAGATACGCAGTATTTT. Amino acid sequence: CATSLWADSTDTQYF.

This chain links TRBV5-4 with TRBJ2-4; 7 bases are a match to TRBD1. V shed 4 bases, J shed 6 bases, and the junction held 13 bases outside the gene matches. Germline CDR1 and CDR2: SGHNT and YYREEE (reference sequence). The CDR3 is 16 amino acids. DNA of the CDR3: TGTGCCAGCAGCCCCCAACAGGGGTTCCTTTCAAACATTCAGTACTTC. This encodes CASSPQQGFLSNIQYF.

The chain recombines TRBV21-1 with TRBJ1-4; whether TRBD1, the table's D call, matches the DNA was not checked. TRBV21-1 has pseudogene status. This CDR3 has 14 residues. Written as DNA, the CDR3 is TGTGCCAGCAGCCGACAGGGGGCTGGTGAAAAACTGTTTTTT. Amino acid sequence: CASSRQGAGEKLFF.

V is TRBV18 and J is TRBJ2-2; D is uncertain. The CDR3 spans 14 residues. With 1 base removed from V and 5 bases from J, the gap between germline ends came to 8 bases. Germline V CDR1 and CDR2: KGHSH, LQKENI. CDR3 residues: CASSPRSETGELFF. The CDR3 nucleotides read TGTGCCAGCTCACCACGTTCGGAAACCGGGGAGCTGTTTTTT.

A note on this clone: At one of its ends the junction is not consistent with the germline gene, which may arise from a read error. The chain uses TRBV29-1 and TRBJ2-4, with D perhaps TRBD1 or TRBD2 (6 bases each). Germline V CDR1 and CDR2: SQVTM, ANQGSEA. There are 16 residues in the CDR3. CDR3 sequence reads: CSVEGGSGDARNIQYF. The CDR3 DNA is TGCAGCGTGGAAGGGGGGTCAGGGGACGCTAGAAACATTCAGTACTTC.

The chain joins TRBV6-6 to TRBJ1-4, with a weak D call TRBD1 (5 bases). The CDR3 sequence is 14 residues long. V lost 5 bases and J lost 7, with 14 bases in between. Germline V gene sequence: CDR1 MNHNY, CDR2 SVGAGI (reference sequence). In nucleotides, the CDR3 is TGTGCCAGCAGTCTCCAGAGGGGCGGTGAAAAACTGTTTTTT. Amino acid sequence: CASSLQRGGEKLFF.

In this sample, this clone turned up once. This chain connects TRBV12-3 or TRBV12-4 to TRBJ1-2; unclear D gene. V lost 2 bases to trimming and J lost 3 bases, with 7 bases between them. There are 13 residues in the CDR3. CDR3 in amino acids: CASSLQVYYGYTF. CDR3 nucleotide sequence: TGTGCCAGCAGTTTACAGGTCTACTATGGCTACACCTTC.

This rearrangement joins TRBV28 to TRBJ1-5, with no clear D. Germline V CDR1 and CDR2: MDHEN, SYDVKM. Trimming cost V 6 bases and J 0 bases, with 9 bases left between them. The CDR3 covers 14 residues. The DNA of the CDR3 is TGTGCCAGCAGCTCGGCGACTAGCAATCAGCCCCAGCATTTT. Its protein product is CASSSATSNQPQHF.

The chain joins TRBV30 to TRBJ1-3; 8 positions agree with TRBD1. The V and J ends lost 1 base and 0 bases, in that order; junction bases with no gene match: 2. The CDR3 covers 15 residues. CDR1 and CDR2 from the germline V gene are GTSNPN and SVGIG (reference sequence). CDR3 sequence reads: CAWSGQGASGNTIYF. The CDR3 nucleotides read TGTGCCTGGAGTGGGCAGGGGGCCTCTGGAAACACCATATATTTT.

The chain combines TRBV6-1 with TRBJ2-5, with D uncertain. V lost 1 base and J 3 bases, leaving 0 bases between the germline ends. The CDR3 is 11 residues long. Germline V gives CDR1 MNHNS, CDR2 SASEGT. This CDR3 is CASSEEETQYF. CDR3 coding DNA: TGTGCCAGCAGTGAAGAAGAGACCCAGTACTTC.

This chain connects TRBV6-6 to TRBJ1-1; D remains ambiguous. Trimming left V 5 bases short and J 2 bases short, with 6 bases between. There are 12 residues in the CDR3. Looked up from germline, CDR1 is MNHNY and CDR2 is SVGAGI (reference sequence). The CDR3 sequence is CASSTRNTEAFF. As DNA, the CDR3 is TGTGCCAGCAGTACTAGAAACACTGAAGCTTTCTTT.

The chain uses TRBV5-5 and TRBJ2-3; 7 positions agree with TRBD1. The V gene end was trimmed by 4 bases and the J gene end by 0 bases; junction bases not matched to a gene: 11. CDR1 is SGHKS and CDR2 is YYEKEE in the germline V gene (reference sequence). There are 17 residues in the CDR3. The CDR3 DNA sequence: TGTGCCAGCAGCCAACTCCTACAGGGGCCAAGCACAGATACGCAGTATTTT. It codes for CASSQLLQGPSTDTQYF. The full variable domain, rest sourced from reference TRBV5-5 and TRBJ2-3, is DAGVTQSPTHLIKTRGQQVTLRCSPISGHKSVSWYQQVLGQGPQFIFQYYEKEERGRGNFPDRFSARQFPNYSSELNVNALLLGDSALYLCASSQLLQGPSTDTQYFGPGTRLTVL.

This clone was counted between two and nine times. J is TRBJ2-3 and V is TRBV5-1; 7 bases fit TRBD1. Germline CDR1 is SGHRS and CDR2 is YFSETQ. The length of the CDR3 is 15 residues. The trim removed 0 bases at V and 6 bases at J, leaving 7 bases unmatched. The CDR3 protein is CASSLARQGSDTQYF. In DNA, the CDR3 is TGCGCCAGCAGCTTGGCCAGACAGGGCTCGGATACGCAGTATTTT. Combining the CDR3 with reference TRBV5-1 and TRBJ2-3 gives the whole variable domain KAGVTQTPRYLIKTRGQQVTLSCSPISGHRSVSWYQQTPGQGLQFLFEYFSETQRNKGNFPGRFSGRQFSNSRSEMNVSTLELGDSALYLCASSLARQGSDTQYFGPGTRLTVL.

The genes are TRBV7-2 and TRBJ2-5, with D unclear. Per germline, CDR1 SGHTA and CDR2 FQGNSA. Deletions cut 5 bases from V and 4 bases from J, with 17 bases between. This CDR3 spans 15 amino acids. CDR3 nucleotides: TGTGCCAGCAGCCACGCCGGCAGTCCCAGAGAGACCCAGTACTTC. Amino acids: CASSHAGSPRETQYF.